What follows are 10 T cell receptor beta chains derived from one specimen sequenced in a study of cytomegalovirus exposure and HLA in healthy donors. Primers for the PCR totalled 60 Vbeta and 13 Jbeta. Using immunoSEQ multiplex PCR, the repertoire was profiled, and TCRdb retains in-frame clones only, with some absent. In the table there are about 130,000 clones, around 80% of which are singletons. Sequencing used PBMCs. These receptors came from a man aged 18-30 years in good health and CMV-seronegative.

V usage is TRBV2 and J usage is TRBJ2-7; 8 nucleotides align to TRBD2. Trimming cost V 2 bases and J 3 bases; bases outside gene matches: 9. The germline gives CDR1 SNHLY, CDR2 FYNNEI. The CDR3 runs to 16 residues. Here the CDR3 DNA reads TGTGCCAGCAGTGAATTATTAAGCGGGAGAGGCTACGAGCAGTACTTC. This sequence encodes CASSELLSGRGYEQYF.

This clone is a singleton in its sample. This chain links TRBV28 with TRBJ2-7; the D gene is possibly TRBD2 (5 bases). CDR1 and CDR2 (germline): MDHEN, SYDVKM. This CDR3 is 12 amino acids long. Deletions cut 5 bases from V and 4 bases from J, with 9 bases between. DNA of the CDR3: TGTGCCAGCAGTAGAGGGAGATACGAGCAGTACTTC. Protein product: CASSRGRYEQYF.

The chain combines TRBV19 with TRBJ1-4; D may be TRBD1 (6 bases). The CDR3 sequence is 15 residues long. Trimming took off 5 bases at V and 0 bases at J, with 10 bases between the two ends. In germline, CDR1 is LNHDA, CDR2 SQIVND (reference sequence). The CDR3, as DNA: TGTGCCAGTAGTGACTACAGGGCAACTAATGAAAAACTGTTTTTT. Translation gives CASSDYRATNEKLFF.

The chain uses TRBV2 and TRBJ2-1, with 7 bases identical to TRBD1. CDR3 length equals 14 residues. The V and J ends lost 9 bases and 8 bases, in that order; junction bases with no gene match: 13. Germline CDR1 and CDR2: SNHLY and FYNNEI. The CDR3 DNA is TGTGCCAGTAGTAACAGGGGATCTTTCGATGAGCAGTTCTTC. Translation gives CASSNRGSFDEQFF.

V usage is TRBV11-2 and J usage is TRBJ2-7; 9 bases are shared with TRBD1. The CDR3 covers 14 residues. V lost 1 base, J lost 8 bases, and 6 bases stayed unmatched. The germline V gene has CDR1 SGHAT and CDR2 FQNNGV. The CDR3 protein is CASSLVSTGGQQYF. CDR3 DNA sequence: TGTGCCAGCAGCTTAGTTAGCACAGGGGGCCAGCAGTACTTC.

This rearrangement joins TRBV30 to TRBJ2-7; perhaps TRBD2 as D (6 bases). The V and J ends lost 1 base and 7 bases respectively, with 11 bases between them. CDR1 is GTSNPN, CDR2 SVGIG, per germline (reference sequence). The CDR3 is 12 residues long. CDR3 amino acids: CAWSGDSREQYV. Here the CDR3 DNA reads TGTGCCTGGAGTGGGGACTCGCGGGAGCAGTACGTC.

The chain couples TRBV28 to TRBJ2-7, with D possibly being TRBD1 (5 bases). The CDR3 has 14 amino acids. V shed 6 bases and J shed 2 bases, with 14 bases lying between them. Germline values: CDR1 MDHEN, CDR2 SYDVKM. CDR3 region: CASSSGPGPYEQYF. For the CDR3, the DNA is TGTGCCAGCAGCTCAGGGCCGGGCCCCTACGAGCAGTACTTC.

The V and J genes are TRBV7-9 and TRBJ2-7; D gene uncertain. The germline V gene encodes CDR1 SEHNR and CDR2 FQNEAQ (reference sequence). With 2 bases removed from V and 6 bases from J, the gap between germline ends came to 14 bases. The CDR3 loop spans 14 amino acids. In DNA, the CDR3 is TGTGCCAGCAGCTTAATGGAAGGCCTAGGCGAGCAGTACTTC. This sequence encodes CASSLMEGLGEQYF.

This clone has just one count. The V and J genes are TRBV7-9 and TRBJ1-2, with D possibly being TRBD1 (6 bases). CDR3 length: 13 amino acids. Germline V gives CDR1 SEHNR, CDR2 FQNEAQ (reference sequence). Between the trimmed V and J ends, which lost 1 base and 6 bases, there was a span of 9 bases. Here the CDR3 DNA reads TGTGCCAGCAGCTTAGTACAGGGAGATGGCTACACCTTC. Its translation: CASSLVQGDGYTF.

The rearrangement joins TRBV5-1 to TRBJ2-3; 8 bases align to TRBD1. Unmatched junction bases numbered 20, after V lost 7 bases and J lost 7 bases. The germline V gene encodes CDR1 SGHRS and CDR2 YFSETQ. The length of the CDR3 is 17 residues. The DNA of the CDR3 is TGCGCCAGCGAGAGGATTGGCGGGACAGGAGACGCTCATACGCAGTATTTT. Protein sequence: CASERIGGTGDAHTQYF.